The 18 T cell receptor beta chains given below trace back to one sample, sequenced in a study of T cells in localized non-small cell lung cancer. The protocol was immunoSEQ multiplex PCR, while the TCRdb copy is restricted to in-frame clones and leaves out a portion. This table has approximately 28,000 clones, more than 65% appearing once. This sample comprised peripheral blood mononuclear cells, obtained before any cancer treatment. Receptors originate from a man between 40 and 70 years old with stage III lung adenocarcinoma.

V usage is TRBV7-9 and J usage is TRBJ2-7; TRBD1 or TRBD2 may be the D gene (6 bases each). CDR1 is SEHNR, CDR2 FQNEAQ, per germline (reference sequence). The CDR3 covers 16 residues. Trimming removed 5 bases at V and 2 bases at J, with 19 bases between. The CDR3 spells CASSPLTDGGAYEQYF. Written as DNA, the CDR3 is TGTGCCAGCAGCCCCCTCACGGACGGGGGCGCCTACGAGCAGTACTTC.

The gene calls are TRBV4-1 and TRBJ2-1; 12 positions agree with TRBD2. Trimming cost V 0 bases and J 9 bases; bases outside gene matches: 12. The CDR3 has 18 residues. CDR1 MGHRA and CDR2 YSYEKL come from the germline V gene. CDR3 protein: CASSQDPPRLAGVREQFF. The CDR3 DNA sequence: TGCGCCAGCAGCCAAGATCCCCCGCGACTAGCGGGGGTCCGTGAGCAGTTCTTC.

The chain joins TRBV10-3 to TRBJ2-7, with D possibly matching TRBD1 (6 bases). Germline CDR1 ENHRY, CDR2 SYGVKD. Trimming removed 5 bases at V and 1 base at J, with 12 bases between. This CDR3 has 14 amino acids. CDR3 DNA: TGTGCCATCAGTAGAGGGACAAGTTCCTACGAGCAGTACGTC. Its translation: CAISRGTSSYEQYV.

V is TRBV5-1 and J is TRBJ2-1; either TRBD1 or TRBD2 may fit D (5 bases each). Trimming took off 2 bases at V and 8 bases at J, with 17 bases between the two ends. CDR3 length: 15 residues. The germline V gene has CDR1 SGHRS and CDR2 YFSETQ. The CDR3 nucleotides read TGCGCCAGCAGCTTTAGGGGACCCCGGTCGGATGAGCAGTTCTTC. It encodes CASSFRGPRSDEQFF.

The chain links TRBV6-1 to TRBJ1-2; 10 bases align to TRBD1. This CDR3 contains 16 residues. V lost 3 bases to trimming and J lost 7 bases; unmatched junction nucleotides: 11. The germline CDR1 and CDR2 sequences are MNHNS and SASEGT. Written as DNA, the CDR3 is TGTGCCAGCAGTGACCCCCCGGGACAGGGGTCGGCTGGCTACACCTTC. Its translation is CASSDPPGQGSAGYTF.

This clone was recorded only once. This chain uses TRBV7-9 with TRBJ1-3; D unresolved. Germline lookup yields CDR1 SEHNR and CDR2 FQNEAQ (reference sequence). Trimming stripped 4 bases from V and 6 bases from J, with 10 bases between. The CDR3 sequence is 13 residues long. The CDR3 bases are TGTGCCAGCAGCTCCTACTCCAAAAACACCATATATTTT. As protein: CASSSYSKNTIYF.

V usage is TRBV6-1 and J usage is TRBJ2-5; tentatively, D is TRBD2 (7 bases). Trimming took off 2 bases at V and 5 bases at J, with 15 bases between the two ends. There are 15 residues in the CDR3. Germline CDR1 is MNHNS and CDR2 is SASEGT. The CDR3 sequence: CASSEMGGPAETQYF. CDR3 DNA sequence: TGTGCCAGCAGTGAAATGGGGGGGCCGGCGGAGACCCAGTACTTC.

This chain links TRBV11-2 with TRBJ2-1; D unresolved. The CDR3 is made up of 15 amino acids. V shed 2 bases and J shed 6 bases, with 14 bases lying between them. Germline CDR1 reads SGHAT; CDR2 reads FQNNGV. The CDR3 protein is CASSLRRRPANEQFF. CDR3 in DNA: TGTGCCAGCAGCTTACGTCGACGCCCAGCCAATGAGCAGTTCTTC.

The V call is TRBV7-2, the J call TRBJ1-5; D gene ambiguous. The CDR3 spans 13 residues. Trimming left V 5 bases short and J 3 bases short, with 8 bases between. The germline gives CDR1 SGHTA, CDR2 FQGNSA. The chain's CDR3 is CASSGRFNQPQHF. CDR3 sequence (DNA): TGTGCCAGCAGCGGACGGTTCAATCAGCCCCAGCATTTT.

J is TRBJ1-2 and V is TRBV29-1, with D maybe TRBD1 (5 bases). Germline V gene data show CDR1 as SQVTM and CDR2 as ANQGSEA. The V gene lost 4 bases and the J gene lost 8 bases, with 14 bases spanning the gap. The CDR3 is 12 amino acids. CDR3 nucleotide sequence: TGCAGCGTTGCACTTGGGGGTGAGGGCTACACCTTC. It codes for CSVALGGEGYTF.

This clone occurred once. V and J are TRBV18 and TRBJ2-2; D is unclear. The V end lost 2 bases, the J end lost 0 bases, and 7 bases lay between the germline ends. The CDR3 contains 15 residues. The germline CDR1 and CDR2 sequences are KGHSH and LQKENI. The CDR3: CASSPGTANTGELFF. The CDR3 DNA follows: TGTGCCAGCTCACCAGGAACGGCGAACACCGGGGAGCTGTTTTTT.

The gene calls are TRBV19 and TRBJ2-5, with TRBD2 matching over 9 bases. The V segment lost 5 bases and the J segment 2 bases; nucleotides outside the gene matches: 9. The CDR3 is made up of 16 amino acids. Germline CDR1 and CDR2: LNHDA and SQIVND (reference sequence). CDR3 in amino acids: CASSYRSGGRQETQYF. The CDR3 nucleotides read TGTGCCAGTAGTTATCGTAGCGGGGGAAGACAAGAGACCCAGTACTTC.

The chain employs TRBV4-2 and TRBJ1-2; 8 bases are shared with TRBD1. The germline V gene has CDR1 LGHNA and CDR2 YNFKEQ. This CDR3 has 16 residues. V dropped 1 base and J dropped 2; count of bases not matched to a gene: 6. Here the CDR3 reads CASSQAGTGGNYGYTF. CDR3 nucleotide sequence: TGTGCCAGCAGCCAAGCTGGGACAGGTGGGAACTATGGCTACACCTTC.

This clone was observed a handful of times. The gene calls are TRBV11-1 and TRBJ2-1; 8 positions match TRBD2. The J segment lost 13 bases and the V segment lost 5 bases, leaving 7 bases of the junction unmatched. There are 12 residues in the CDR3. Germline assignment: CDR1 SGHAT and CDR2 FQDESV (reference sequence). The CDR3 nucleotides read TGTGCCAGCAGCCCAGTAGCGGGAACACAGTTCTTC. Translation: CASSPVAGTQFF.

This sequence joins TRBV7-9 and TRBJ2-2; D gene uncertain. Germline CDR1 reads SEHNR; CDR2 reads FQNEAQ (reference sequence). V lost 5 bases to trimming and J lost 4 bases, with 5 bases between them. The length of the CDR3 is 12 residues. The CDR3 nucleotides read TGTGCCAGCAGCCGATCCACCGGGGAGCTGTTTTTT. It encodes CASSRSTGELFF.

The rearrangement joins TRBV5-1 to TRBJ2-1; TRBD1 matches at 8 bases. V shed 0 bases, J shed 8 bases, and the junction held 1 base outside the gene matches. The V gene's germline CDR1 is SGHRS and CDR2 YFSETQ. The CDR3 is made up of 13 amino acids. The CDR3 nucleotides read TGCGCCAGCAGCTTGGGACAGGGGTATGAGCAGTTCTTC. Amino acids: CASSLGQGYEQFF.

This chain connects TRBV11-2 to TRBJ2-7, with TRBD2 as a possible D gene (5 bases). CDR1 and CDR2 from the germline V gene are SGHAT and FQNNGV. V dropped 4 bases and J dropped 5 bases, with 9 bases sitting between them. The CDR3 is made up of 12 amino acids. The CDR3 spells CASSSTRNEQYF. The CDR3 region has the DNA TGTGCCAGCAGCTCAACTAGGAACGAGCAGTACTTC.

The chain uses TRBV10-3 and TRBJ2-5; D may be TRBD1 (6 bases). Trimming removed 6 bases from V and 3 bases from J, with 14 bases in between. This CDR3 has 14 amino acids. CDR1 is ENHRY, CDR2 SYGVKD, per germline. Here the CDR3 reads CAIRQDRDKETQYF. The CDR3 DNA reads as TGTGCCATCAGACAGGACAGAGATAAAGAGACCCAGTACTTC.